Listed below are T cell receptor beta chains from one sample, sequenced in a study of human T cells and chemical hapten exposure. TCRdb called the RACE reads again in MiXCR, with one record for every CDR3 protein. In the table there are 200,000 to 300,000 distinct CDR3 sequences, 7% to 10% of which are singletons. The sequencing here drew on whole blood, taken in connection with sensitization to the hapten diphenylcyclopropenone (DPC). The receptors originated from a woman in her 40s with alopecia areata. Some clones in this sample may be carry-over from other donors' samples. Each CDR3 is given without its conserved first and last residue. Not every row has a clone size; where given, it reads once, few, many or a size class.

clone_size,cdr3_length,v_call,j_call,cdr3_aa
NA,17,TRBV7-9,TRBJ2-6,ASSSPQDRGREGANVLT
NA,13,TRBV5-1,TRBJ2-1,ASSFGTSSYNEQF
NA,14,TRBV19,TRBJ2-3,ASSIGTGGVMDTQY
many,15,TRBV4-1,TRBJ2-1,ASSQAPPGSSYNEQF
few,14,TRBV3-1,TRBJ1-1,ASSSPARFPRTEAF
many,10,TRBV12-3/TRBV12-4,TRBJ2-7,ASSFTYDEQY
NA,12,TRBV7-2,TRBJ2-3,AGSLAHSGDTQY
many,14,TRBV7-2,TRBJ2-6,ASSFNRLSGANVLT
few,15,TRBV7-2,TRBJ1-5,ASSLWGTGNSNQPQH
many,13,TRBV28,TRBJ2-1,ASSWSTSGRNEQF
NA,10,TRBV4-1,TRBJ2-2,ASSGATGELF
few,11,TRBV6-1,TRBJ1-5,ASSGGRYQPQH
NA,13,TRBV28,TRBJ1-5,ASSLGGRRYQPQH
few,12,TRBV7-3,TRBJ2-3,ASSLSGGPDTQY
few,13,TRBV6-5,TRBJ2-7,ASSYSAGLPYEQY
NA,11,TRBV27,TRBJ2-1,ASSLPRADEQF
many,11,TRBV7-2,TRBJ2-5,ASSPTRPATFV
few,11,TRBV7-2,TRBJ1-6,ASSYNRGPHLH
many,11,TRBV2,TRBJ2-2,ASSERGTGELF
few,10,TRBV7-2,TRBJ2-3,ASSLDARNQF
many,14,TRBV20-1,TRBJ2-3,SASPTSGSSTDTQY
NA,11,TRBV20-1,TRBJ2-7,SARDTQAYEQY
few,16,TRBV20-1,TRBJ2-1,SSQGLVPVRSSYNEQF
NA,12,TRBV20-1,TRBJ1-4,SARDGVTNEKLF
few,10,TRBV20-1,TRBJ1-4,SPGGGNEKLF
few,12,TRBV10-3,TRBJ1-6,ATTGGQTDTPLH
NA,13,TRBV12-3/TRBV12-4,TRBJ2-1,ASSPGTSVGNEQF
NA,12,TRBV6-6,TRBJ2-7,ASSQGTWGYEQY
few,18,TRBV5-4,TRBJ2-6,ASSFGLAGGPYSGANVLT
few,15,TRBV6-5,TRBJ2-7,ASRRYPPGQGLYEQY
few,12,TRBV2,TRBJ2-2,ASSGGRPTGELF
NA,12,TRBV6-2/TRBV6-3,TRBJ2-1,ASSYGGSNNEQF
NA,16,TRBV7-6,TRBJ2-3,ASIPRIPGAGVADTQY